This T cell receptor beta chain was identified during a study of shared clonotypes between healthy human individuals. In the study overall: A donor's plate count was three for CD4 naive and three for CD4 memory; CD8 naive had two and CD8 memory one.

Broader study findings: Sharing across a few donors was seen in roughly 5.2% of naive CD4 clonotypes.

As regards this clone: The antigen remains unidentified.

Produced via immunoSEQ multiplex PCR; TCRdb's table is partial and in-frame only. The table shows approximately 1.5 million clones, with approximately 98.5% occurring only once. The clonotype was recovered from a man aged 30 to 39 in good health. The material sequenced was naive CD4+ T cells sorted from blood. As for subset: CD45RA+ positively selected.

The CDR3 loop is CASSLKDQNTGELFF. The CDR3 DNA reads as TGTGCCAGCTCCCTCAAAGACCAGAACACCGGGGAGCTGTTTTTT. The V call is TRBV18, the J call TRBJ2-2; D call uncertain. This CDR3 region has 15 residues. With 6 bases removed from V and 1 base from J, the gap between germline ends came to 12 bases. From germline, CDR1 is KGHSH and CDR2 LQKENI.